The present T cell receptor (beta chain) was sequenced within a study of Graves' ophthalmopathy and Graves' hyperthyroidism. The study's findings and limits: Blood also carried most expanded thyroid clonotypes exceeding 0.001 frequency.

This clonotype was observed many times. What it binds is unknown. RNA transcripts were the source from which TCR beta CDR3 regions were amplified. Scientists carried out first-round RT-PCR using HTBI primers and then a second-round multiplex PCR. Each CDR3 protein gets one entry after TCRdb re-called the multiplex PCR reads with MiXCR. The data contain 150,000 to 200,000 distinct CDR3 sequences, 39% of them singletons. CDR1 and CDR2 (germline): GTSNPN, SVGIG (reference sequence). V lost 5 bases to trimming and J lost 7 bases, with 21 bases between them. The CDR3 is 15 residues long. The chain recombines TRBV30 with TRBJ1-5; D is unresolved. Sequencing was done on a sample of peripheral blood. The receptor's source is a man aged 30 to 45 with Graves' ophthalmopathy. CDR3 amino acids: CAWSHRASGHQPQHF. CDR3 DNA sequence: TGTGCCTGGTCCCACCGGGCCTCCGGCCACCAGCCCCAGCATTTT.